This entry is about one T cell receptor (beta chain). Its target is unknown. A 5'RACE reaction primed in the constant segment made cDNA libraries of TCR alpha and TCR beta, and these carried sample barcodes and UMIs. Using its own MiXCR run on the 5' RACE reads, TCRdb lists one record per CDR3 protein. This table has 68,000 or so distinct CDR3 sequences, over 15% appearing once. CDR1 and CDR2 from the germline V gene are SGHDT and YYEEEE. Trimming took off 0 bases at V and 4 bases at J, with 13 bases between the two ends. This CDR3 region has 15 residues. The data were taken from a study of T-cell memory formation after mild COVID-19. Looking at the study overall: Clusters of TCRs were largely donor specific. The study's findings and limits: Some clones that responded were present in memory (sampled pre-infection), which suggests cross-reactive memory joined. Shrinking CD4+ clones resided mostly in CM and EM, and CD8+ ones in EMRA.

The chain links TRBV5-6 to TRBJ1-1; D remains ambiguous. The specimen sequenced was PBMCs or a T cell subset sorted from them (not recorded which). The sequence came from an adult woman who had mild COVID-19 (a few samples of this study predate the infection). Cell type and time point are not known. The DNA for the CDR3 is TGTGCCAGCAGCTTGGAATGGCAGAGCCTCACTGAAGCTTTCTTT. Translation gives CASSLEWQSLTEAFF.